The 13 T cell receptor beta chains in this list originate from one sample, sequenced in a study of identical twins. TCRdb reanalysed the 5' RACE reads using MiXCR and keeps one entry per CDR3 protein. The top ten hold around 8% of the sample, which has about 160,000 distinct CDR3 sequences, roughly 3.5% seen once. The specimen was memory T cells sorted from blood. The source of these receptors is a man younger than 35 in good health.

This clonotype was seen a few times. The chain is built from TRBV11-2 and TRBJ1-4; 7 bases match TRBD1. Trimming at V came to 0 bases and at J to 8 bases, leaving 6 bases not matched to a gene. The CDR3 contains 15 residues. Germline V lookup: CDR1 SGHAT, CDR2 FQNNGV. For the CDR3, the DNA is TGTGCCAGCAGCTTAGATTCAGGGGGAGGCGAAAAACTGTTTTTT. This encodes CASSLDSGGGEKLFF.

This clonotype was counted many times. This chain uses TRBV6-2 or TRBV6-3 with TRBJ1-1; no clear D gene. CDR3 length: 13 amino acids. Per the germline V gene, CDR1 is MNHEY and CDR2 is SVGEGT. The V end was cut by 3 bases, the J end by 1 base, with 6 bases between. CDR3 coding DNA: TGTGCCAGCAGTTATTGGGCGAACACTGAAGCTTTCTTT. It translates to CASSYWANTEAFF.

In its sample, this clonotype was seen many times. The chain joins TRBV6-1 to TRBJ2-1; 8 nucleotides align to TRBD2. The CDR3 consists of 14 residues. V was clipped by 7 bases and J by 3 bases; unmatched bases: 5. Germline CDR1 MNHNS, CDR2 SASEGT. CDR3 DNA sequence: TGTGCCAGCAAGCGGGAGATGGACTACAATGAGCAGTTCTTC. It yields the protein CASKREMDYNEQFF.

Ten or more counts support this clonotype. CDR3 amino acids: CASSFSSEANVLTF. CDR3 nucleotides: TGCGCCAGCAGCTTCTCCAGTGAGGCCAACGTCCTGACTTTC. The V call is TRBV5-1, the J call TRBJ2-6, with D uncertain. The V end was cut by 2 bases, the J end by 6 bases, with 9 bases between. There are 14 residues in the CDR3. Germline CDR1 SGHRS, CDR2 YFSETQ.

This clonotype showed up many times. The chain employs TRBV3-1 and TRBJ1-4; D gene unclear. Looked up from germline, CDR1 is LGHDT and CDR2 is YNNKEL (reference sequence). The CDR3 is 16 residues long. V was cut by 3 bases and J by 7 bases, with 18 bases left in between. As DNA, the CDR3 is TGTGCCAGCAGCCATCCCCCCAGTGGACGGGGTGAAAAACTGTTTTTT. Translation gives CASSHPPSGRGEKLFF. Supplemented by reference TRBV3-1 and TRBJ1-4, the full variable domain reads DTAVSQTPKYLVTQMGNDKSIKCEQNLGHDTMYWYKQDSKKFLKIMFSYNNKELIINETVPNRFSPKSPDKAHLNLHINSLELGDSAVYFCASSHPPSGRGEKLFFGSGTQLSVL.

This clonotype was recorded many times. The chain joins TRBV5-8 to TRBJ2-3; D is perhaps TRBD2 (5 bases). Germline V gene sequence: CDR1 SGHTS, CDR2 YDEGEE. The CDR3 totals 17 residues. Trimming left V 0 bases short and J 4 bases short, with 18 bases between. The CDR3 nucleotides read TGTGCCAGCAGCTTGGTCGTGCGGTACCAGAGGGCAGATACGCAGTATTTT. It is translated as CASSLVVRYQRADTQYF.

This clonotype was counted ten times or more. The chain has TRBV5-5 and TRBJ1-2; 8 bases map to TRBD1. Germline V lookup: CDR1 SGHKS, CDR2 YYEKEE (reference sequence). The CDR3 loop spans 13 amino acids. Trimming took 1 base from V and 8 from J; bases not matched to a gene: 4. The CDR3 is CASSLIQGEGYTF. CDR3 DNA sequence: TGTGCCAGCAGCTTGATACAGGGGGAGGGCTACACCTTC.

This clonotype was found many times. This CDR3 is CASSPRERGNNEQFF. The CDR3, as DNA: TGTGCCAGCAGCCCGCGGGAGCGCGGGAACAATGAGCAGTTCTTC. The J gene is TRBJ2-1, the V gene TRBV5-8; 7 nucleotides line up with TRBD2. The CDR3 totals 15 residues. The J segment lost 5 bases and the V segment lost 4 bases, leaving 9 bases of the junction unmatched. The germline V gene has CDR1 SGHTS and CDR2 YDEGEE.

This clonotype was seen repeatedly, ten times or more. This sequence joins TRBV7-2 and TRBJ2-3; no firm D call. V was cut by 7 bases and J by 1 base, with 12 bases left in between. The CDR3 is made up of 14 amino acids. The germline gives CDR1 SGHTA, CDR2 FQGNSA. CDR3 DNA: TGTGCCAGCAACCACTCGCCAGGCACAGATACGCAGTATTTT. Protein product: CASNHSPGTDTQYF.

This clonotype was counted at least ten times. This chain's CDR3 is CSSSSSGNLLGQFF. CDR3 nucleotides: TGCAGCTCGTCCTCTAGCGGGAATCTACTGGGGCAGTTCTTC. The chain links TRBV29-1 to TRBJ2-1; 9 positions agree with TRBD2. Germline V CDR1 and CDR2: SQVTM, ANQGSEA. The CDR3 has 14 residues. With V trimmed by 8 bases and J by 12 bases, 17 bases remained unmatched.

There are many counts of this clonotype. The genes are TRBV5-4 and TRBJ2-5; no clear D. The CDR3 consists of 14 residues. V dropped 1 base and J dropped 5 bases, with 12 bases sitting between them. Germline V gene sequence: CDR1 SGHNT, CDR2 YYREEE (reference sequence). The CDR3 protein is CASSLLQEEETQYF. The DNA for the CDR3 is TGTGCCAGCAGCTTGCTCCAAGAGGAGGAGACCCAGTACTTC.

This clonotype was observed at least ten times. The J gene is TRBJ2-7, the V gene TRBV11-2; D may match TRBD1 or TRBD2 (6 bases each). With 2 bases removed from V and 3 bases from J, the gap between germline ends came to 17 bases. Germline V gene data show CDR1 as SGHAT and CDR2 as FQNNGV. The CDR3 length is 16 residues. The CDR3 spells CASSLSRGAVIYEQYF. Written as DNA, the CDR3 is TGTGCCAGCAGCTTATCAAGGGGGGCAGTTATCTACGAGCAGTACTTC.

This clonotype was seen ten or more times. The chain combines TRBV28 with TRBJ1-2, with D unclear. The CDR3 is 13 amino acids. The germline gives CDR1 MDHEN, CDR2 SYDVKM. The V end lost 4 bases, the J end lost 5 bases, and 11 bases lay between the germline ends. The CDR3 here is CASSSQKSYGYTF. Here the CDR3 DNA reads TGTGCCAGCAGTTCACAGAAATCGTATGGCTACACCTTC.